These 2 T cell receptor beta chains share one sample of origin, sequenced in a study of blood T cells in healthy people across ages. Alongside a J-beta primer mix, a sample-barcoded 5' primer served in a second PCR lasting 7 to 11 cycles. TCRdb processed the 5' RACE reads anew with MiXCR; each CDR3 protein has one entry. This table holds fewer than 2,000,000 distinct CDR3 sequences, roughly two fifths found once. The sample comprised blood. The receptors were gathered from a human donor in good health.

The CDR3 sequence is CASSLFHTNEKLFF. CDR3 DNA sequence: TGTGCCAGCAGCTTATTTCACACTAATGAAAAACTGTTTTTT. V gene TRBV7-2 combines with J gene TRBJ1-4; D is uncertain. The CDR3 covers 14 residues. The germline gives CDR1 SGHTA, CDR2 FQGNSA. V was trimmed by 2 bases and J by 2 bases, leaving 6 bases between them.

The CDR3 protein is CASSPGQAWISNQPQHF. DNA of the CDR3: TGTGCCAGCAGTCCGGGACAGGCTTGGATTAGCAATCAGCCCCAGCATTTT. The V and J genes are TRBV12-3 or TRBV12-4 and TRBJ1-5; 8 bases are shared with TRBD1. The CDR3 runs 17 residues. V was pared by 5 bases and J by 0 bases, with 9 bases of the junction left unmatched.